The present entry profiles one T cell receptor beta chain with its context. Its antigen is not identified. The source of the sample is a study of blood T cells in healthy people across ages. Whole-study findings and limits: In long-lived donors, naive CD4+ cell counts and diversity exceeded those of aged donors.

Then a second PCR, running about 6 to 12 cycles, was carried out with a sample-barcoded 5' primer and a J-beta primer mix. At least 3 million CDR3-containing paired-end reads were obtained per sample. TCRdb used MiXCR to reprocess the 5' RACE reads, holding one entry per CDR3 protein. In the table there are approximately 800,000 distinct CDR3 sequences, approximately 53% of which are singletons. Germline CDR1 is MNHEY and CDR2 is SMNVEV (reference sequence). This CDR3 region has 16 residues. Trimming removed 4 bases from V and 6 bases from J, with 22 bases in between. The sample comprised blood. The clonotype was recovered from a man aged 80 or over in good health. The chain carries TRBV27 and TRBJ2-7, with D hard to call. CDR3 in DNA: TGTGCCAGCAGTTCCGGTGCGAGAGTGCGTCTGGGCGAGCAGTACTTC. Residues: CASSSGARVRLGEQYF.